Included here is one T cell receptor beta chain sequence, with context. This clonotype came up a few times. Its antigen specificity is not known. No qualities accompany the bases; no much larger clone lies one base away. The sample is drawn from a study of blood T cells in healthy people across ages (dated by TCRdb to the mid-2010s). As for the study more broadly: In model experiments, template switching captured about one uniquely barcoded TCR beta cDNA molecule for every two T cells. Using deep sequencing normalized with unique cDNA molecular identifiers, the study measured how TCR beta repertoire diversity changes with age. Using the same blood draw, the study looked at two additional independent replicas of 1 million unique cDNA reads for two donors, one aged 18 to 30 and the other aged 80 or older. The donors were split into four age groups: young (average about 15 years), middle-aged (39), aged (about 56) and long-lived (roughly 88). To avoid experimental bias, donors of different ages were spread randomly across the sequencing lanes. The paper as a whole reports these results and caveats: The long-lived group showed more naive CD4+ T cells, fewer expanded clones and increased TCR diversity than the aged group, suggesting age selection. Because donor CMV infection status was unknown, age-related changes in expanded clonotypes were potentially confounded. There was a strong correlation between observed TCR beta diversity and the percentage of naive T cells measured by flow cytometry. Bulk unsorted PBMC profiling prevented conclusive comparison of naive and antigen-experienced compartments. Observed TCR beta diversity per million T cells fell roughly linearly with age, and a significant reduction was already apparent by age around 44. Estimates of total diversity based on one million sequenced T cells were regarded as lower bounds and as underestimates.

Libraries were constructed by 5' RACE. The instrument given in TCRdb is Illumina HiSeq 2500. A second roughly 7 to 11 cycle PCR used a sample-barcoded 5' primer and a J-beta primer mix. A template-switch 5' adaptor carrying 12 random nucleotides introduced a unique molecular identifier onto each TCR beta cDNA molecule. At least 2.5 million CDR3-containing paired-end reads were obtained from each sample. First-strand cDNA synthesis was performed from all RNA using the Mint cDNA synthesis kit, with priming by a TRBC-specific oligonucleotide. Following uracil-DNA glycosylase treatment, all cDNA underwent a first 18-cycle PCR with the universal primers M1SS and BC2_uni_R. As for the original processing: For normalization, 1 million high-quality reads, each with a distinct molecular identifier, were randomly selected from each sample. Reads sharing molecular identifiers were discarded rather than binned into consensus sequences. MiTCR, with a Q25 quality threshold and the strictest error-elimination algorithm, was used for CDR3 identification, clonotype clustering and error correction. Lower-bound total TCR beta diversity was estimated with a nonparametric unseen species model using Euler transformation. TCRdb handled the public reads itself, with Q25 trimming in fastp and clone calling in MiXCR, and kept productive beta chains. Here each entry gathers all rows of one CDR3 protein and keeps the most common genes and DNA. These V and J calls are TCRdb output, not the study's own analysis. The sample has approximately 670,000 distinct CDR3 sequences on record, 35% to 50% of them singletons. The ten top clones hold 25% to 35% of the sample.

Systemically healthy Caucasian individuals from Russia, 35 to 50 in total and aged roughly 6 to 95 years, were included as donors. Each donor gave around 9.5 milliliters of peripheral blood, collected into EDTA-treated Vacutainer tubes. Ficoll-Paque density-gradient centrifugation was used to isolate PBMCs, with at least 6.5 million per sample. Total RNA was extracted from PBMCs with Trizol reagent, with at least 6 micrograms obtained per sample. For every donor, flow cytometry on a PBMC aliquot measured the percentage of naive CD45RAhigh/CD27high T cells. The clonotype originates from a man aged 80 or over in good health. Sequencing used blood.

The nucleotide sequence is TGTGCCAGCAGTTTGCCGGGACGGGCCCTCTATGGCTACACCTTC. It encodes CASSLPGRALYGYTF. Recombination joined TRBV12-3 or TRBV12-4 with TRBJ1-2; the D gene is possibly TRBD1, with 5 bases matching. A distance of 15 bases separates the germline ends of V and J, which lose 3 bases and 4 bases respectively. Counted from cysteine to phenylalanine, this CDR3 has 15 amino acids. The sequence is cut down to CDR3 DNA, 45 bases in frame from base 1.